The subject of this entry is one T cell receptor beta chain. This specimen belongs to a study of blood T cell repertoires in COVID-19. Sequencing was performed with immunoSEQ multiplex PCR; in TCRdb, only in-frame clones are kept and a portion is missing. The data contain about 330,000 clones, more than 70% of them seen just once; the ten biggest clones take up about 5%. This CDR3 contains 13 residues. Germline lookup yields CDR1 MRHNA and CDR2 SNTAGT. Trimming took off 0 bases at V and 2 bases at J, with 4 bases between the two ends. This receptor was obtained from a woman aged 30 to 39 who had recovered from COVID-19. V usage is TRBV6-4 and J usage is TRBJ1-2; D not certain. The source material was PBMCs or T cells enriched from blood (not recorded which). The CDR3 is CASSDSGNYGYTF. The CDR3 DNA reads as TGTGCCAGCAGTGACTCCGGGAACTATGGCTACACCTTC.